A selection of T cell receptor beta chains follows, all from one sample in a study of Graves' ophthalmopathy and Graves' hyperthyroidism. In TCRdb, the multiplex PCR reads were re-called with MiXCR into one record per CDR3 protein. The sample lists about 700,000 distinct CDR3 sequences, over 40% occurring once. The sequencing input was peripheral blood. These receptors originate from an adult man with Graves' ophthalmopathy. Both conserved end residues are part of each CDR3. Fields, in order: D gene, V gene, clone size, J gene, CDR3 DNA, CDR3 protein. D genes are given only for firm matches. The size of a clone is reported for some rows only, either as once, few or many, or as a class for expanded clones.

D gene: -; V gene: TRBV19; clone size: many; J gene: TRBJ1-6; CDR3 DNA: TGTGCCAGTACTGGACCCAGCTCCTATAATTCACCCCTCCACTTT; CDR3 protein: CASTGPSSYNSPLHF
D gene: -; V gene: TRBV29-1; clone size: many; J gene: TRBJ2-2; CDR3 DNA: TGCAGCGTTGAGGTCAGGGGGAACACCGGGGAGCTGTTTTTT; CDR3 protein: CSVEVRGNTGELFF
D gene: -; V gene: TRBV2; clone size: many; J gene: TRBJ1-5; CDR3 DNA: TGTGCCAGCAAGGGGGTCAGGGCAAATCAGCCCCAGCATTTT; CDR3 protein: CASKGVRANQPQHF
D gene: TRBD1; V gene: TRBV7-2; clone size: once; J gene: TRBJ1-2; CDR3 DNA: TGTGCCAGCAGCTTTGGACAGGGGTGGTTACACACCTTC; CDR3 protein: CASSFGQGWLHTF
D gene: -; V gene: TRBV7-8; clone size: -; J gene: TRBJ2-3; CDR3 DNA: TGTGCCAGCAGCTTAGCCCTCGGTTACACAGATACGCAGTATTTT; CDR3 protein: CASSLALGYTDTQYF
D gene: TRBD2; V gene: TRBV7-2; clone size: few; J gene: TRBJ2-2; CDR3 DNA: TGTGCCAGCAGCTTAGTGAAGCGGGGGACCGGGGAGCTGTTTTTT; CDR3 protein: CASSLVKRGTGELFF
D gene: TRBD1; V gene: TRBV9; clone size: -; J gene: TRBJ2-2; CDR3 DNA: TGTGCCAGCAGCGAGGGACAGGGGACCGGGGAGCTGTTTTTT; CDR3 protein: CASSEGQGTGELFF
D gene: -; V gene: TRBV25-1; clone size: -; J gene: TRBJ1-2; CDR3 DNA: TGTGCCAGCAGTGTCCTCCAGGGCAGCACCTTC; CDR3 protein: CASSVLQGSTF
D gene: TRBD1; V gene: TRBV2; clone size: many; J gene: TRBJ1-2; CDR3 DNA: TGTGCCAGCAGTGAAAGTACAGGGGGTTTTGGCTATGGCTACACCTTC; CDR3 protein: CASSESTGGFGYGYTF
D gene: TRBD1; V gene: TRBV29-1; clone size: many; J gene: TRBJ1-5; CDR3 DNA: TGCAGCGTTGTGTTGGGTGGGGACAGGAGGCAGCCCCAGCATTTT; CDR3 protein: CSVVLGGDRRQPQHF
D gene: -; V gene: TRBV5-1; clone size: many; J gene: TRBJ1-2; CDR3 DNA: TGCGCCAGCAGCTTCTCAGGACCGGATGGCTACACCTTC; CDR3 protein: CASSFSGPDGYTF
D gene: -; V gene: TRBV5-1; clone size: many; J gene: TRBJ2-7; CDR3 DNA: TGCGCCAGCAGCTCCGGGACGGCACCCTACGAGCAGTACTTC; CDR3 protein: CASSSGTAPYEQYF
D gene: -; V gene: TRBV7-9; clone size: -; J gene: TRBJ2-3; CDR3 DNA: TGTGCCAGCAGCTCATCCGGGGATACGCAGTATTTT; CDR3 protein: CASSSSGDTQYF
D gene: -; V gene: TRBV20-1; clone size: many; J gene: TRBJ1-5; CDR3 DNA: TGCAGTGCAAGGGACACCGGGGCATTAAGCAATCAGCCCCAGCATTTT; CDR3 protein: CSARDTGALSNQPQHF
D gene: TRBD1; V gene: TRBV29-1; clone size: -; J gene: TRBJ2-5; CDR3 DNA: TGCAGCGTTGTCAATGGACAGGGGTCCCAGTACTTC; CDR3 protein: CSVVNGQGSQYF
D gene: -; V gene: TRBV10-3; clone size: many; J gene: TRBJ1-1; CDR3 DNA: TGTGCCATCAGTGAGTCAGGAGGGGACACTGAAGCTTTCTTT; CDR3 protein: CAISESGGDTEAFF
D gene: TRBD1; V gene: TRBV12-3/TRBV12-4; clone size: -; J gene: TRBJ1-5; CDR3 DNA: TGTGCCATCAGTTATGCTCCCGGGACAGGGAATCAGCCCCAGCATTTT; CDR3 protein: CAISYAPGTGNQPQHF
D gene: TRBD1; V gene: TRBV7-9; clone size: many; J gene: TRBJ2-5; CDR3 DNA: TGTGCCAGCAGCCCAGAATGGACAGGGGAAGAGACCCAGTACTTC; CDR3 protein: CASSPEWTGEETQYF
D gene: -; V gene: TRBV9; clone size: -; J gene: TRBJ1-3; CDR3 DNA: TGTGCCAGCAGCCCCTTGGACAGTAGCTCTGGAAACACCATATATTTT; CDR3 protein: CASSPLDSSSGNTIYF
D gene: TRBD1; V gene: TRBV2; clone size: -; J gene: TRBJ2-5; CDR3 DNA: TGTGCCAGCAGTGTTGGGACAGGGAGGTTAGAGACCCAGTACTTC; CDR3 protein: CASSVGTGRLETQYF
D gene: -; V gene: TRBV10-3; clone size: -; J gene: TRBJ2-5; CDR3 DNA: TGTGCCATCAGTTACTCGCCTAGCGCCGAGACCCAGTACTTC; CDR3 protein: CAISYSPSAETQYF
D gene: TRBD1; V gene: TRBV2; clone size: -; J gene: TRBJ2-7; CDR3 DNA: TGTGCCAGCAGTGGCCAGGGGGTGGATGAGCAGTACTTC; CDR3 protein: CASSGQGVDEQYF
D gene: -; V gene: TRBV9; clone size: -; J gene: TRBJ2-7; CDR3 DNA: TGTGCCAGCAGCGGACGGGACGGGTCCTACGAGCAGTACTTC; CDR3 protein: CASSGRDGSYEQYF
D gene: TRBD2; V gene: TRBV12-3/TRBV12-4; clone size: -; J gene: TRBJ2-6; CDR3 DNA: TGTGCCAGCAGTTCCGGACTAGCGGCCAACGTCCTGACTTTC; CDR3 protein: CASSSGLAANVLTF
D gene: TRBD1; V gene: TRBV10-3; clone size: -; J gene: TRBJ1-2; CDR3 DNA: TGTGCCAGCAGTGGACAAGGGACAGGGGGACGCTATGGCTACACCTTC; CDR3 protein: CASSGQGTGGRYGYTF
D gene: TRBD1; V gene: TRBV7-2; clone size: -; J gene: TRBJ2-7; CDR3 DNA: TGCGCCAGCAGCCAAGATGAAGGACAGGGTTACGAGCAGTACTTC; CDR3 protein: CASSQDEGQGYEQYF
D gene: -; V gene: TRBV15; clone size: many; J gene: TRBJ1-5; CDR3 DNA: TGTGCCACCAGCTACAGGGTTAATCAGCCCCAGCATTTT; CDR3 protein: CATSYRVNQPQHF
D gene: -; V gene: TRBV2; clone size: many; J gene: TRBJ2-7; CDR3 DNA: TGTGCCAGCAGTGTGGTCGAGCAGTACTTC; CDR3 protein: CASSVVEQYF
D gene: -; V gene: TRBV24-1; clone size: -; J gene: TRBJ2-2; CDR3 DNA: TGTGCCACCAGCCCAGGTCTATTCGTAGACGATCGATACGTGAGGGTGGGGGAGCTGTTTTTT; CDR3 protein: CATSPGLFVDDRYVRVGELFF
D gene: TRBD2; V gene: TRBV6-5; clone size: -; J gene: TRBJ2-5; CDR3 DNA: TGTGCCAGCAGTTACCCCCTAGCGGATCAAGAGACCCAGTACTTC; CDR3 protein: CASSYPLADQETQYF
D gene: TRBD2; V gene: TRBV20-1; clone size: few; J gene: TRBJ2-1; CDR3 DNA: TGCAGTGCTAGTAAGGCAGCGGGAGGGGGCAATGAGCAGTTCTTC; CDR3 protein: CSASKAAGGGNEQFF
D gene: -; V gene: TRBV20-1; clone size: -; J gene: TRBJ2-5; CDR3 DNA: TGCAGTGCTAGAGCACCAGGGGTAGGGCAAGAGACCCAGTACTTC; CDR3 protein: CSARAPGVGQETQYF
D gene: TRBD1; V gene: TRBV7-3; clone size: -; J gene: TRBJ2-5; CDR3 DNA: TGTGCCAGCAGCTTGGGGGTCGGGACAGGGGAGACCCAGTACTTC; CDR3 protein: CASSLGVGTGETQYF
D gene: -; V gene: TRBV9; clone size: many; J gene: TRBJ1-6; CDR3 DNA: TGTGCCAGCAGCGTAGGCCTACGCGCTTCACCCCTCCACTTT; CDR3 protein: CASSVGLRASPLHF
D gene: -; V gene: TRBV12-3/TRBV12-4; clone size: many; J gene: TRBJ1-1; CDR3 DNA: TGTGCCAGCAGTTCCGTTGGGCCTACTGAAGCTTTCTTT; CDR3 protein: CASSSVGPTEAFF
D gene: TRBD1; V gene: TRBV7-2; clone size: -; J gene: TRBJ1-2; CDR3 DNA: TGTGCCAGCAGTCATGGGGGGACAGTCCAAGGCTACACCTTC; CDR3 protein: CASSHGGTVQGYTF
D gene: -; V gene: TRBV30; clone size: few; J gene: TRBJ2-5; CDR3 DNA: TGTGCCTGGAGTGTGGGGAGGGAGACCCAGTACTTC; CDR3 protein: CAWSVGRETQYF